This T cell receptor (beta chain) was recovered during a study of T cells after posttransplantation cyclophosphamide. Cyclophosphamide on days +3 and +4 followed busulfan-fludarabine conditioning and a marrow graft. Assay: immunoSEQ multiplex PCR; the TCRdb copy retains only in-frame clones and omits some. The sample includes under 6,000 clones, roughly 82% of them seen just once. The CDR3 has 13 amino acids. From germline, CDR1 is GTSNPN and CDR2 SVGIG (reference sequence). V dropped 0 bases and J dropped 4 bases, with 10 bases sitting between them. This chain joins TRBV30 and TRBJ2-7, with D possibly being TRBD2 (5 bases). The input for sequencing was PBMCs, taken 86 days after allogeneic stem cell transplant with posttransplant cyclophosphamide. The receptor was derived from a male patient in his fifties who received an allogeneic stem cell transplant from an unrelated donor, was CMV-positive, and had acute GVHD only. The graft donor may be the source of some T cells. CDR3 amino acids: CAWSVAGGYEQYF. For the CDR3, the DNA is TGTGCCTGGAGTGTCGCAGGCGGGTACGAGCAGTACTTC.